These 10 T cell receptor beta chains were all obtained from the same sample, sequenced in a study of T cells in localized non-small cell lung cancer. The method was immunoSEQ multiplex PCR; TCRdb's version includes in-frame clones alone and lacks a portion of them. The table records fewer than 3,000 clones, approximately 36% of them present only once. Sequenced material: lung tumor tissue, taken before any cancer treatment. The receptor set was obtained from a male donor at least 60 years old with stage II squamous cell lung carcinoma.

The V gene is TRBV15, the J gene TRBJ1-5, with D possibly being TRBD1 (5 bases). V was pared by 4 bases and J by 6 bases, with 19 bases between. The germline V gene has CDR1 LNHNV and CDR2 YYDKDF (reference sequence). The CDR3 loop spans 16 amino acids. CDR3 nucleotides: TGTGCCACCAGCACGATTCCGACCGGGGGAACTCAGCCCCAGCATTTT. It is translated as CATSTIPTGGTQPQHF.

The chain has TRBV11-3 and TRBJ2-7; 12 nucleotides line up with TRBD2. Trimming removed 5 bases from V and 7 bases from J; junction bases left unmatched: 9. This CDR3 spans 15 amino acids. The germline CDR1 and CDR2 sequences are SGHNT and YENEEA. The CDR3 region is CASSDGLAGIDEQYF. The CDR3 bases are TGTGCCAGCAGCGACGGACTAGCGGGAATCGATGAGCAGTACTTC.

The rearrangement uses TRBV28 and TRBJ1-5; tentatively, D is TRBD1 (6 bases). The CDR3 has 14 residues. Germline-derived CDR1 and CDR2 are MDHEN and SYDVKM. V was cut by 6 bases and J by 6 bases, with 15 bases left in between. In DNA, the CDR3 is TGTGCCAGCAGATACAGGGCGACCAGTCAGCCCCAGCATTTT. Encoded protein: CASRYRATSQPQHF.

The chain carries TRBV28 and TRBJ2-1, with 8 bases that match TRBD2. With 1 base clipped from V and 6 bases from J, the junction kept 8 bases outside the gene matches. This CDR3 has 16 amino acids. Germline V gene data show CDR1 as MDHEN and CDR2 as SYDVKM. The CDR3 region has the DNA TGTGCCAGCAGTTTATTCCGGGGGGGCCGGACCAATGAGCAGTTCTTC. Protein sequence: CASSLFRGGRTNEQFF.

The chain's CDR3 is CASSFTGDQPQHF. The CDR3 coding sequence is TGTGCCAGCAGCTTCACTGGGGATCAGCCCCAGCATTTT. The chain carries TRBV6-8 and TRBJ1-5; D not resolved. Germline loops: CDR1 MNHGY, CDR2 SAAAGT. The CDR3 totals 13 residues. V was clipped by 6 bases and J by 5 bases, with 11 bases between them.

This clone is classed as large (0.1 to 1%). The chain combines TRBV9 with TRBJ2-1; D is possibly TRBD2 (6 bases). Germline V gene lookup returns CDR1 SGDLS and CDR2 YYNGEE. The CDR3 spans 17 residues. Deletions cut 1 base from V and 0 bases from J, with 14 bases between. The CDR3 DNA is TGTGCCAGCAGCGTATACGGCGGGACGAGCTCCTACAATGAGCAGTTCTTC. Translation gives CASSVYGGTSSYNEQFF.

The CDR3 DNA reads as TGCGCCAGCAGCTTCGTAAATTGGAGCGGCCGGATCCCTACATGGGAGCAGTTCTTC. It encodes CASSFVNWSGRIPTWEQFF. This sequence joins TRBV5-1 and TRBJ2-1, with D possibly matching TRBD2 (5 bases). Germline assignment: CDR1 SGHRS and CDR2 YFSETQ. V lost 2 bases and J 10 bases, leaving 31 bases between the germline ends. The CDR3 consists of 19 residues.

The rearrangement joins TRBV5-1 to TRBJ2-3; 9 bases are shared with TRBD1. Germline V gene lookup returns CDR1 SGHRS and CDR2 YFSETQ. The CDR3 loop spans 14 amino acids. Germline trimming cut 5 bases from V and 5 bases from J; bases unmatched to any gene: 6. For the CDR3, the DNA is TGCGCCAGCAGGGAGGGACAGGGAAGAGATACGCAGTATTTT. Residues: CASREGQGRDTQYF.

The rearrangement uses TRBV11-3 and TRBJ1-2; D is unclear. CDR1 is SGHNT, CDR2 YENEEA, per germline. The CDR3 runs 15 residues. The V gene lost 5 bases and the J gene lost 6 bases, with 19 bases spanning the gap. In DNA form, the CDR3 reads TGTGCCAGCAGCAAAATCGGAGCAGTTTTCCATGGCTACACCTTC. Protein sequence: CASSKIGAVFHGYTF.

The V gene is TRBV30, the J gene TRBJ1-3, with 7 nucleotides matching TRBD1. This CDR3 spans 14 amino acids. V shed 2 bases and J 2 bases; nucleotides not matched to a gene: 3. Germline V lookup: CDR1 GTSNPN, CDR2 SVGIG (reference sequence). The CDR3 nucleotides read TGTGCCTGGAGTAGGGACAGCACTGGAAACACCATATATTTT. As protein: CAWSRDSTGNTIYF.